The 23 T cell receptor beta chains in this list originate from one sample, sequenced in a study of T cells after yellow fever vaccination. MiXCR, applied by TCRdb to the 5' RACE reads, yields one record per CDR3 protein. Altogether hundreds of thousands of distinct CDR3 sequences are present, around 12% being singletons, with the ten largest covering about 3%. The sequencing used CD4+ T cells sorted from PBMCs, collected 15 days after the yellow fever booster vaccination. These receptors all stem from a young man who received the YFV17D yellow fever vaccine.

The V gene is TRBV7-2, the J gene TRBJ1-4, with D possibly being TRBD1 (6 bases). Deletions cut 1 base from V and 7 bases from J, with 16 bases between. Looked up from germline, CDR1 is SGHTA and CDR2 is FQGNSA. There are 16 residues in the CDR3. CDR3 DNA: TGTGCCAGCAGCTTAGATAGTAACAGGGTCAGTGAAAAACTGTTTTTT. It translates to CASSLDSNRVSEKLFF. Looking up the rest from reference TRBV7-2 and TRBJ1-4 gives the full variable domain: GAGVSQSPSNKVTEKGKDVELRCDPISGHTALYWYRQSLGQGLEFLIYFQGNSAPDKSGLPSDRFSAERTGGSVSTLTIQRTQQEDSAVYLCASSLDSNRVSEKLFFGSGTQLSVL.

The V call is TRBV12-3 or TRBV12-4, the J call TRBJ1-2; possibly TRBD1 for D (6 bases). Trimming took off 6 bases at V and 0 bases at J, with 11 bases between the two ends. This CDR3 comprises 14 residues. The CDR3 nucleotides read TGTGCCAGCAGCCGAACAGGGTCTAACTATGGCTACACCTTC. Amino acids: CASSRTGSNYGYTF.

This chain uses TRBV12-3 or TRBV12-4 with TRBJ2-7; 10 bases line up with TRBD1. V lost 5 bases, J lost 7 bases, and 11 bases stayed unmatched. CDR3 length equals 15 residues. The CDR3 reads CASSPLLGTGEEQYF. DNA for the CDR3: TGTGCCAGCAGTCCTTTGCTCGGGACAGGGGAAGAGCAGTACTTC.

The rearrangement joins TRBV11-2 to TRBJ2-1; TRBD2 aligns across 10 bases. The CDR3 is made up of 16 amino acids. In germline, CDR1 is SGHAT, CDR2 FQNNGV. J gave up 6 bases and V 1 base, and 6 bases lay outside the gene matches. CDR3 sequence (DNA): TGTGCCAGCAGCTTAGGTATAGCGGGGGGTTTCAATGAGCAGTTCTTC. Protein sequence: CASSLGIAGGFNEQFF.

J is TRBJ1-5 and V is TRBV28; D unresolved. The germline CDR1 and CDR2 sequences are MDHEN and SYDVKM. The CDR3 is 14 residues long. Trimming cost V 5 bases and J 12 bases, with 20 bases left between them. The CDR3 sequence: CASSPSDPPGNQHF. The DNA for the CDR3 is TGTGCCAGCAGTCCCTCTGACCCCCCGGGGAACCAGCATTTT.

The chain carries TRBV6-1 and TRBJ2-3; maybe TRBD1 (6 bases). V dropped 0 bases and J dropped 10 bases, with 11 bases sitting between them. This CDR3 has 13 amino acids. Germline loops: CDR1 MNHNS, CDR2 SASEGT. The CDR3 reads CASSEAGAESQYF. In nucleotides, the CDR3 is TGTGCCAGCAGTGAAGCGGGGGCGGAATCGCAGTATTTT.

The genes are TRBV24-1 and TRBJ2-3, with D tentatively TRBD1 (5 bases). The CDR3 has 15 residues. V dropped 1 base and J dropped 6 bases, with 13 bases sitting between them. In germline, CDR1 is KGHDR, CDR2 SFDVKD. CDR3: CATSDFQGTVDTQYF. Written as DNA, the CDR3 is TGTGCCACCAGTGATTTCCAGGGAACAGTGGATACGCAGTATTTT.

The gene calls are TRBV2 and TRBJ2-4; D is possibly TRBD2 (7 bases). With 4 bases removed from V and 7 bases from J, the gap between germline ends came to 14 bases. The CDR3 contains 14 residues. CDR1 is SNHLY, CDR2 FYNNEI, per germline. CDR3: CASSGGKGGNIQYF. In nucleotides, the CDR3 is TGTGCCAGCAGTGGAGGGAAGGGGGGGAACATTCAGTACTTC.

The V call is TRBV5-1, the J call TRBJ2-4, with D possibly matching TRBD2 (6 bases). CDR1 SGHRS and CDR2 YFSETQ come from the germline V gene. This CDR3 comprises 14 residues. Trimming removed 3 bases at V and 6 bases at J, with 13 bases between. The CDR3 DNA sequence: TGCGCCAGCAGCTACCCGGGGGTCGGAAACATTCAGTACTTC. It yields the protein CASSYPGVGNIQYF.

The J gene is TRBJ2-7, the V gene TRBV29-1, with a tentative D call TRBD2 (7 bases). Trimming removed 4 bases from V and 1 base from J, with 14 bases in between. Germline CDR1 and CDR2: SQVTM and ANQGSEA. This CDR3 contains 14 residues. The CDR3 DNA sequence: TGCAGCGTTGTCCGGGGGGCCGGTTCCTACGAGCAGTACTTC. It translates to CSVVRGAGSYEQYF.

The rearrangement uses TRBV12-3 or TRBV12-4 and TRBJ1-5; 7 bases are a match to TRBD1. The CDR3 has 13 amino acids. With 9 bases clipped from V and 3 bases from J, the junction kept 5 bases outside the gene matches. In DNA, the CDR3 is TGTGCCAGTGGGACAGTTAACAATCAGCCCCAGCATTTT. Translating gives CASGTVNNQPQHF.

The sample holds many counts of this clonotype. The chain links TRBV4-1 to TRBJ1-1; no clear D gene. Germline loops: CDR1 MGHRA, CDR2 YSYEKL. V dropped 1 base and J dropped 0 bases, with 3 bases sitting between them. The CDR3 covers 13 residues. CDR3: CASSQVVNTEAFF. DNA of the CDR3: TGCGCCAGCAGCCAAGTAGTGAACACTGAAGCTTTCTTT.

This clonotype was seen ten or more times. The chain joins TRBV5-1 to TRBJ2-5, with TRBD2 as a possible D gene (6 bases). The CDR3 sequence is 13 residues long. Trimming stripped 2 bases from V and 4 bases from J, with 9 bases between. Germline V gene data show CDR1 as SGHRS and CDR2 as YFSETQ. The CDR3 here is CASSFWGGETQYF. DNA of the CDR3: TGCGCCAGCAGCTTTTGGGGAGGAGAGACCCAGTACTTC. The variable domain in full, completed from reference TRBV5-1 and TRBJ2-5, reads KAGVTQTPRYLIKTRGQQVTLSCSPISGHRSVSWYQQTPGQGLQFLFEYFSETQRNKGNFPGRFSGRQFSNSRSEMNVSTLELGDSALYLCASSFWGGETQYFGPGTRLLVL.

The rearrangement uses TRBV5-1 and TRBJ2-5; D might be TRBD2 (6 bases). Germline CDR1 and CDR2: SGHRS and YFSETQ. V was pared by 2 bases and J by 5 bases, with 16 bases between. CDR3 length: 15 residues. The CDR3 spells CASSLAGGGAETQYF. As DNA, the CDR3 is TGCGCCAGCAGCTTAGCTGGAGGCGGGGCGGAGACCCAGTACTTC.

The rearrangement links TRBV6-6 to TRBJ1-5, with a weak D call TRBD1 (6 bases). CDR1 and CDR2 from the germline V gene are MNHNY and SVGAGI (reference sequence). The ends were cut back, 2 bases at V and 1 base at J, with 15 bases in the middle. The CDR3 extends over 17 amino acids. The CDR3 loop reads CASSYGGGGGSNQPQHF. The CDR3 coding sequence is TGTGCCAGCAGTTACGGAGGAGGGGGGGGAAGCAATCAGCCCCAGCATTTT.

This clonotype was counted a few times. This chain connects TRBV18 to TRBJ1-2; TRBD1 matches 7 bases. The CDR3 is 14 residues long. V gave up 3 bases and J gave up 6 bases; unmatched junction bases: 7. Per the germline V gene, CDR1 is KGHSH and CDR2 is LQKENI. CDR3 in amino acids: CASSPRDSADGYTF. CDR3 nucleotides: TGTGCCAGCTCACCCCGGGACAGTGCTGATGGCTACACCTTC.

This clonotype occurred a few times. The CDR3 region is CASSFTYYNSPLHF. The CDR3 bases are TGTGCCAGCAGTTTTACATACTATAATTCACCCCTCCACTTT. This sequence joins TRBV27 and TRBJ1-6, with D uncertain. The germline V gene has CDR1 MNHEY and CDR2 SMNVEV (reference sequence). The CDR3 spans 14 residues. V was pared by 3 bases and J by 3 bases, with 6 bases between.

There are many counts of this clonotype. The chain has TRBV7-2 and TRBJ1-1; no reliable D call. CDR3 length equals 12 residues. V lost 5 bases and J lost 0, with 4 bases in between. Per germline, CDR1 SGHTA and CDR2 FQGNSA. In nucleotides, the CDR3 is TGTGCCAGCAGCCCGGTGAACACTGAAGCTTTCTTT. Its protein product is CASSPVNTEAFF.

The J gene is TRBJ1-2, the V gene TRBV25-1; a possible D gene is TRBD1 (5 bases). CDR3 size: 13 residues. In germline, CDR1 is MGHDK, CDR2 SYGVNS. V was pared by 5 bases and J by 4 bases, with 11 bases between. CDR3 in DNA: TGTGCCAGCAGTTTGACAGAAGCCTATGGCTACACCTTC. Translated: CASSLTEAYGYTF.

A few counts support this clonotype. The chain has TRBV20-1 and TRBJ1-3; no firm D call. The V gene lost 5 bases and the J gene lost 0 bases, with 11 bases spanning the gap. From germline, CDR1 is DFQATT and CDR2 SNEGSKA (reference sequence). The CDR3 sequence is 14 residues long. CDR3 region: CSAGRALSGNTIYF. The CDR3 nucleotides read TGCAGTGCTGGACGAGCTCTCTCTGGAAACACCATATATTTT.

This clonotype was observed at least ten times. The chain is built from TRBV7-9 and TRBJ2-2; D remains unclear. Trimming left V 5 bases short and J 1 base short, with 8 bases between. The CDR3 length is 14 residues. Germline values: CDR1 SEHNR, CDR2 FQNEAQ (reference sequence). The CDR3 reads CASSLPRNTGELFF. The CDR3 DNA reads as TGTGCCAGCAGCCTGCCCAGGAACACCGGGGAGCTGTTTTTT.

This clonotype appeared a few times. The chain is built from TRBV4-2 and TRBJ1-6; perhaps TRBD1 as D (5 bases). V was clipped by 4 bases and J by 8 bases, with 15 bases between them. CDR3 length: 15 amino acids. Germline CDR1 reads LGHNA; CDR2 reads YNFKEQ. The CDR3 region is CASSLARAGYSPLHF. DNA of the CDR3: TGTGCCAGCAGCCTAGCGCGGGCAGGGTATTCACCCCTCCACTTT.

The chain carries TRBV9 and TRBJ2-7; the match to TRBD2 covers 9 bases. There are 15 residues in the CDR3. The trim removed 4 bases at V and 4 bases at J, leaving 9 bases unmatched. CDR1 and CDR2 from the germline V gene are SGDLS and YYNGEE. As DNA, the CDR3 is TGTGCCAGCAGCCTTAGCGGGGGCCCCCTGTACGAGCAGTACTTC. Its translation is CASSLSGGPLYEQYF.